The rows below give T cell receptor beta chains drawn from one sample of a study of blood T cell dynamics during melanoma immunotherapy. Generated by immunoSEQ multiplex PCR, the TCRdb table keeps only in-frame clones and is missing some. Of some 11,000 clones listed, over 65% are singletons. The input for sequencing was blood, taken from a patient treated with checkpoint blockade. The receptors were sampled from a human donor with melanoma. CDR3s include the opening cysteine and the closing phenylalanine or tryptophan. Fields, in order: V gene, D gene, CDR3 length, J gene, clone size, CDR3 protein, CDR3 DNA. D genes are given only for firm matches. Clone sizes are given selectively: once, few, many, or a class where the clone is expanded.

v_call: TRBV5-5
d_call: TRBD2
cdr3_length: 16
j_call: TRBJ2-7
clone_size: .
cdr3_aa: CASSQELAGGPHEQYF
cdr3_nt: TGCGCCAGCAGCCAAGAATTAGCGGGAGGGCCGCACGAGCAGTACTTC

v_call: TRBV7-2
d_call: .
cdr3_length: 13
j_call: TRBJ2-7
clone_size: .
cdr3_aa: CASSPLRGVEQYF
cdr3_nt: TGTGCCAGCAGCCCCCTTAGGGGGGTCGAGCAGTACTTC

v_call: TRBV7-9
d_call: .
cdr3_length: 15
j_call: TRBJ2-7
clone_size: .
cdr3_aa: CASSLGGAGNNEQYF
cdr3_nt: TGTGCCAGCAGCTTAGGTGGGGCAGGGAATAACGAGCAGTACTTC

v_call: TRBV28
d_call: .
cdr3_length: 12
j_call: TRBJ2-7
clone_size: few
cdr3_aa: CASSLNSYEQYF
cdr3_nt: TGTGCCAGCAGCCTCAACTCCTACGAGCAGTACTTC

v_call: TRBV5-1
d_call: .
cdr3_length: 14
j_call: TRBJ1-2
clone_size: once
cdr3_aa: CASSFDEGRGGYTF
cdr3_nt: TGCGCCAGCAGCTTCGATGAGGGCAGGGGTGGCTACACCTTC

v_call: TRBV5-6
d_call: .
cdr3_length: 15
j_call: TRBJ1-2
clone_size: .
cdr3_aa: CASSLIEGLGYGYTF
cdr3_nt: TGTGCCAGCAGCTTGATCGAAGGGTTAGGCTATGGCTACACCTTC

v_call: TRBV6-5
d_call: .
cdr3_length: 14
j_call: TRBJ1-1
clone_size: .
cdr3_aa: CASSRTARGTEAFF
cdr3_nt: TGTGCCAGCAGTAGGACAGCCCGGGGCACTGAAGCTTTCTTT

v_call: TRBV6-5
d_call: .
cdr3_length: 12
j_call: TRBJ2-7
clone_size: .
cdr3_aa: CASSSTSYEQYF
cdr3_nt: TGTGCCAGCAGTTCCACCTCCTACGAGCAGTACTTC

v_call: TRBV28
d_call: .
cdr3_length: 13
j_call: TRBJ1-2
clone_size: .
cdr3_aa: CASTTGDFKGYTF
cdr3_nt: TGTGCCAGCACTACGGGGGACTTTAAGGGCTACACCTTC

v_call: TRBV7-9
d_call: .
cdr3_length: 14
j_call: TRBJ1-1
clone_size: few
cdr3_aa: CASSLQGPNTEAFF
cdr3_nt: TGTGCCAGCAGCTTACAGGGTCCGAACACTGAAGCTTTCTTT

v_call: TRBV7-9
d_call: .
cdr3_length: 14
j_call: TRBJ1-1
clone_size: .
cdr3_aa: CASSFQERVTEAFF
cdr3_nt: TGTGCCAGCAGCTTCCAGGAGCGGGTCACTGAAGCTTTCTTT

v_call: TRBV2
d_call: .
cdr3_length: 12
j_call: TRBJ2-5
clone_size: .
cdr3_aa: CASKGVQETQYF
cdr3_nt: TGTGCCAGCAAGGGGGTCCAAGAGACCCAGTACTTC

v_call: TRBV4-3
d_call: .
cdr3_length: 15
j_call: TRBJ2-1
clone_size: .
cdr3_aa: CASSPGTVTYNEQFF
cdr3_nt: TGCGCCAGCAGCCCCGGGACTGTTACCTACAATGAGCAGTTCTTC

v_call: TRBV11-2
d_call: .
cdr3_length: 14
j_call: TRBJ2-2
clone_size: .
cdr3_aa: CASSLERTTGELFF
cdr3_nt: TGTGCCAGCAGCTTAGAGAGAACCACCGGGGAGCTGTTTTTT

v_call: TRBV4-1
d_call: .
cdr3_length: 15
j_call: TRBJ2-7
clone_size: .
cdr3_aa: CASSRGDPPDWEQYF
cdr3_nt: TGCGCCAGCAGCCGTGGTGATCCCCCGGATTGGGAGCAGTACTTC

v_call: TRBV5-1
d_call: .
cdr3_length: 15
j_call: TRBJ1-1
clone_size: .
cdr3_aa: CASSLLSTSNTEAFF
cdr3_nt: TGCGCCAGCAGCTTACTCAGCACCTCGAACACTGAAGCTTTCTTT

v_call: TRBV5-6
d_call: .
cdr3_length: 15
j_call: TRBJ1-5
clone_size: .
cdr3_aa: CASSLAGHSNQPQHF
cdr3_nt: TGTGCCAGCAGCCTTGCGGGACACAGCAATCAGCCCCAGCATTTT

v_call: TRBV28
d_call: .
cdr3_length: 13
j_call: TRBJ2-1
clone_size: .
cdr3_aa: CASSSPIRREQFF
cdr3_nt: TGTGCCAGCAGTTCACCCATCCGCCGTGAGCAGTTCTTC

v_call: TRBV7-9
d_call: .
cdr3_length: 12
j_call: TRBJ2-7
clone_size: .
cdr3_aa: CASREDSYEQYF
cdr3_nt: TGTGCCAGCAGAGAAGATTCCTACGAGCAGTACTTC

v_call: TRBV19
d_call: TRBD1
cdr3_length: 14
j_call: TRBJ1-4
clone_size: .
cdr3_aa: CASSILGQPEKLFF
cdr3_nt: TGTGCCAGTAGTATATTGGGACAGCCAGAAAAACTGTTTTTT

v_call: TRBV6-5
d_call: .
cdr3_length: 15
j_call: TRBJ1-6
clone_size: few
cdr3_aa: CASSYGVGRNSPLHF
cdr3_nt: TGTGCCAGCAGTTACGGGGTTGGGCGTAATTCACCCCTCCACTTT

v_call: TRBV10-3
d_call: .
cdr3_length: 12
j_call: TRBJ1-1
clone_size: .
cdr3_aa: CAISGPRTEAFF
cdr3_nt: TGTGCCATCAGTGGCCCGAGAACTGAAGCTTTCTTT